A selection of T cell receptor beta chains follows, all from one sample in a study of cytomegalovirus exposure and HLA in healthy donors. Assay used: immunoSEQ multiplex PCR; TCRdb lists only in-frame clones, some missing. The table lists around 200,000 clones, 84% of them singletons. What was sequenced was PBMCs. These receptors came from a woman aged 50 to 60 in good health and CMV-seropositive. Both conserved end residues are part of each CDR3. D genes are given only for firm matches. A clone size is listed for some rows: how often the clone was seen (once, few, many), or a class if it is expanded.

CASSLDRVGGGYTF	TGCGCCAGCAGCTTGGACAGGGTTGGTGGTGGCTACACCTTC	-	-	TRBV5-1	TRBJ1-2
CASRPRTGKGEKLFF	TGTGCAAGTCGCCCCCGGACAGGGAAGGGAGAAAAACTGTTTTTT	-	-	TRBV12-2	TRBJ1-4
CASSLEPRGGGNEQFF	TGTGCCAGCAGCTTAGAGCCTCGGGGGGGCGGGAATGAGCAGTTCTTC	TRBD2	-	TRBV7-8	TRBJ2-1
CASSPGSRQETQYF	TGTGCCAGCAGTCCAGGAAGCCGACAAGAGACCCAGTACTTC	-	-	TRBV6-6	TRBJ2-5
CASSPGLAGVSYEQYF	TGCGCCAGCAGCCCCGGACTAGCGGGGGTTTCCTACGAGCAGTACTTC	TRBD2	-	TRBV5-1	TRBJ2-7
CASSLASSGQETQYF	TGTGCCAGCAGCTTGGCTAGCTCCGGGCAAGAGACCCAGTACTTC	-	few	TRBV5-1	TRBJ2-5
CASSPEATSGNTIYF	TGTGCCAGCAGCCCCGAGGCCACTTCTGGAAACACCATATATTTT	-	few	TRBV7-2	TRBJ1-3
CASTLGRGTYEQYF	TGTGCCAGCACACTGGGGAGGGGAACCTACGAGCAGTACTTC	TRBD2	once	TRBV6-5	TRBJ2-7
CASSLVGQGSGYTF	TGTGCCAGCAGCTTAGTAGGGCAGGGGTCTGGCTACACCTTC	-	-	TRBV11-2	TRBJ1-2
CASSLLPGGSYEQFF	TGTGCCAGCAGCTTACTTCCAGGGGGGAGCTATGAGCAGTTCTTC	-	-	TRBV7-2	TRBJ2-1
CASRTRDRSSYEQYF	TGCGCCAGCAGGACACGGGACAGGAGCTCCTACGAGCAGTACTTC	TRBD1	once	TRBV5-1	TRBJ2-7
CASSSDRGHQDTQYF	TGTGCCAGCAGTTCCGACAGGGGGCATCAAGATACGCAGTATTTT	TRBD1	-	TRBV6-5	TRBJ2-3
CASSYFLQGTDTQYF	TGTGCCAGTAGCTACTTCCTCCAGGGGACAGATACGCAGTATTTT	-	-	TRBV19	TRBJ2-3
CASSPTDREEAGELFF	TGTGCCAGCAGCCCTACGGACAGGGAGGAGGCCGGGGAGCTGTTTTTT	TRBD1	-	TRBV11-2	TRBJ2-2
CASSPDGGSGNTIYF	TGTGCCAGCAGCCCGGACGGGGGCTCTGGAAACACCATATATTTT	-	-	TRBV5-4	TRBJ1-3
CASSSNRGLWETQYF	TGTGCCAGCAGCTCTAACAGGGGGCTCTGGGAGACCCAGTACTTC	TRBD1	-	TRBV7-2	TRBJ2-5
CASSYGPNTEAFF	TGTGCCAGCAGTTACGGGCCGAACACTGAAGCTTTCTTT	-	few	TRBV6-5	TRBJ1-1
CASGQGNSPLHF	TGTGCCAGCGGGCAGGGAAACTCACCCCTCCACTTT	-	-	TRBV6-1	TRBJ1-6
CASSISGVGTEAFF	TGTGCCAGCAGTATATCAGGGGTTGGAACTGAAGCTTTCTTT	-	-	TRBV27	TRBJ1-1
CASSSMAGIRTEAFF	TGCGCCAGCAGCTCGATGGCAGGGATTCGTACTGAAGCTTTCTTT	-	few	TRBV4-1	TRBJ1-1
CASSPAWDNSYEQYF	TGCGCCAGCAGCCCCGCCTGGGACAACTCCTACGAGCAGTACTTC	-	-	TRBV5-1	TRBJ2-7
CASSSPGQGRTDTQYF	TGTGCCAGCAGTTCCCCCGGACAGGGACGCACAGATACGCAGTATTTT	TRBD1	-	TRBV28	TRBJ2-3
CASSLGTPGDIQYF	TGTGCCAGCAGCTTGGGCACACCAGGGGACATTCAGTACTTC	-	-	TRBV5-5	TRBJ2-4
CASSLDLATNEKLFF	TGTGCCAGCAGTTTAGACCTAGCAACTAATGAAAAACTGTTTTTT	-	-	TRBV28	TRBJ1-4
CASSVRTDTQYF	TGTGCCAGCAGCGTGCGGACAGATACGCAGTATTTT	-	-	TRBV5-4	TRBJ2-3
CASSGTGQNQPQHF	TGTGCCAGCAGCGGGACAGGGCAGAATCAGCCCCAGCATTTT	TRBD1	-	TRBV7-2	TRBJ1-5
CASSLTVTSTDTQYF	TGTGCCAGCAGCTTAACGGTTACTAGCACAGATACGCAGTATTTT	-	-	TRBV7-9	TRBJ2-3
CASSESGASTDTQYF	TGCGCCAGCAGTGAGTCGGGGGCTAGTACAGATACGCAGTATTTT	-	-	TRBV10-1	TRBJ2-3